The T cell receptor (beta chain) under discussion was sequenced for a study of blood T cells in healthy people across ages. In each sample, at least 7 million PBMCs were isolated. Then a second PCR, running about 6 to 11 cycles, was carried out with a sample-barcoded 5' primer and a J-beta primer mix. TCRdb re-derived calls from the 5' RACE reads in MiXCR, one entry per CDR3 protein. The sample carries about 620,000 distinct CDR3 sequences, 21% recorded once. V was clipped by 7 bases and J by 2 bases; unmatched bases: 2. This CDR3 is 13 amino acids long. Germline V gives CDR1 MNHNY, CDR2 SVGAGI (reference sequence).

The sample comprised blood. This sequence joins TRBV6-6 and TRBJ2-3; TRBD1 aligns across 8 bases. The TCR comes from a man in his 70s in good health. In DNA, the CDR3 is TGTGCCAGCACGGGACAGGCCACAGATACGCAGTATTTT. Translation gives CASTGQATDTQYF.